This T cell receptor beta chain was recovered during a study of tumor and adjacent non-tumor tissue in lung cancer. Turning to the study itself: Aged about 31 to 76 years, patients included roughly eleven men and 4 or 5 women with stage I to III disease.

A modified ARM-PCR protocol with three rounds of nested PCR amplified TCRbeta. Each CDR3 protein is one row after TCRdb ran MiXCR on the multiplex PCR reads. Found here are roughly 200,000 distinct CDR3 sequences, over 55% of them singletons; the top ten hold about 23%. No cell sorting was done before RNA was extracted from the tissue. This CDR3 comprises 15 residues. V shed 6 bases and J 5 bases; nucleotides not matched to a gene: 4. Germline lookup yields CDR1 MNHEY and CDR2 SVGEGT. This clonotype was sampled from a man in his sixties with non-small cell lung cancer. The chain is built from TRBV6-2 or TRBV6-3 and TRBJ2-2, with 12 bases that match TRBD1. The material sequenced was lung tumor tissue. The CDR3 sequence is CASSLGQGATGELFF. The CDR3 DNA follows: TGTGCCAGCAGCCTGGGACAGGGGGCGACCGGGGAGCTGTTTTTT.